This entry lists 24 T cell receptor beta chains sequenced from one sample in a study of cytomegalovirus exposure and HLA in healthy donors (TCRdb year 2017). The library was obtained by the immunoSEQ multiplex PCR assay. The multiplex PCR relied on a mix of 60 forward primers for TCR Vbeta segments and 13 reverse primers for TCR Jbeta segments. TCRdb obtained this table from immuneACCESS and retained in-frame rearrangements with V and J assigned. These tables miss some clones; where compared with another copy, unresolved V genes account for less than half of the shortfall, and the remainder is unexplained. Counted in this sample were about 190,000 clones; about 69% of them appeared once. The ten largest make up approximately 4.6% of the sample. Source material: PBMCs. The receptors originated from a man younger than 40 in good health and CMV-seropositive.

This chain joins TRBV11-3 and TRBJ2-1, with 9 bases identical to TRBD2. Trimming cost V 2 bases and J 5 bases; bases outside gene matches: 4. CDR3 length: 15 residues. Germline CDR1 is SGHNT and CDR2 is YENEEA. The CDR3 DNA reads as TGTGCCAGCAGCTTAACCAGCGGGGGGAACAATGAGCAGTTCTTC. As protein: CASSLTSGGNNEQFF.

This rearrangement joins TRBV19 to TRBJ2-3, with D uncertain. Germline V gene lookup returns CDR1 LNHDA and CDR2 SQIVND (reference sequence). The CDR3 sequence is 10 residues long. V lost 10 bases, J lost 6 bases, and 8 bases lay in between. The CDR3 loop is CATEADTQYF. The CDR3 nucleotides are TGTGCCACTGAAGCGGATACGCAGTATTTT.

V is TRBV28 and J is TRBJ2-5; 12 bases agree with TRBD2. This CDR3 has 18 amino acids. After removal of 3 bases from V and 5 bases from J, the junction contained 13 bases not matched to a gene. Looked up from germline, CDR1 is MDHEN and CDR2 is SYDVKM. The CDR3 DNA sequence: TGTGCCAGCAGTTTCCATTGGAAGACTAGCGGGAGTAGGGAGACCCAGTACTTC. Its protein is CASSFHWKTSGSRETQYF.

The chain employs TRBV6-6 and TRBJ2-5, with D unresolved. CDR1 is MNHNY and CDR2 is SVGAGI in the germline V gene (reference sequence). This CDR3 has 16 residues. With 8 bases removed from V and 0 bases from J, the gap between germline ends came to 19 bases. CDR3 nucleotide sequence: TGTGCCAGCCTACTAAGCCCGTGGCGGAACCAAGAGACCCAGTACTTC. Translated, it gives CASLLSPWRNQETQYF.

The table lists this clone with a count of one. J is TRBJ2-2 and V is TRBV5-1; 8 bases match TRBD2. The germline CDR1 and CDR2 sequences are SGHRS and YFSETQ. The CDR3 covers 14 residues. The V gene end was trimmed by 0 bases and the J gene end by 6 bases; junction bases not matched to a gene: 1. The CDR3: CASSLEAGAGELFF. The CDR3 DNA is TGCGCCAGCAGCTTGGAAGCGGGGGCCGGGGAGCTGTTTTTT. Full variable domain (missing parts from reference TRBV5-1 and TRBJ2-2): KAGVTQTPRYLIKTRGQQVTLSCSPISGHRSVSWYQQTPGQGLQFLFEYFSETQRNKGNFPGRFSGRQFSNSRSEMNVSTLELGDSALYLCASSLEAGAGELFFGEGSRLTVL.

This clone was observed a single time. The gene calls are TRBV5-6 and TRBJ1-2, with a tentative D call TRBD1 (5 bases). With 2 bases removed from V and 4 bases from J, the gap between germline ends came to 12 bases. The V gene's germline CDR1 is SGHDT and CDR2 YYEEEE. The CDR3 is made up of 14 amino acids. The DNA for the CDR3 is TGTGCCAGCAGCTTTCCCAGGGAGGTCTATGGCTACACCTTC. It specifies CASSFPREVYGYTF. The variable domain in full, completed from reference TRBV5-6 and TRBJ1-2, reads DAGVTQSPTHLIKTRGQQVTLRCSPKSGHDTVSWYQQALGQGPQFIFQYYEEEERQRGNFPDRFSGHQFPNYSSELNVNALLLGDSALYLCASSFPREVYGYTFGSGTRLTVV.

This clone is deemed medium-sized (0.01 to 0.1%). The V gene is TRBV11-3, the J gene TRBJ2-7; D is possibly TRBD2 (6 bases). The CDR3 spans 14 residues. Looked up from germline, CDR1 is SGHNT and CDR2 is YENEEA. V shed 3 bases and J shed 5 bases, with 14 bases lying between them. The CDR3 protein is CASSFTGAGDEQYF. The CDR3, as DNA: TGTGCCAGCAGCTTTACGGGAGCTGGGGACGAGCAGTACTTC.

The rearrangement links TRBV6-1 to TRBJ1-2, with D possibly being TRBD1 (5 bases). The V and J ends lost 5 bases and 4 bases respectively, with 14 bases between them. This CDR3 is 14 amino acids long. From germline, CDR1 is MNHNS and CDR2 SASEGT. CDR3 loop: CASSLLTAPYGYTF. CDR3 DNA sequence: TGTGCCAGCAGTCTCCTGACAGCCCCCTATGGCTACACCTTC.

The chain uses TRBV2 and TRBJ1-1; the D gene is possibly TRBD1 (5 bases). Germline V gene sequence: CDR1 SNHLY, CDR2 FYNNEI. V was pared by 6 bases and J by 1 base, with 12 bases between. This CDR3 is 14 amino acids long. The CDR3, as DNA: TGTGCCAGCAGAGCAGGGTCCTGGAACACTGAAGCTTTCTTT. Translating it yields CASRAGSWNTEAFF.

The genes are TRBV19 and TRBJ1-4; D remains unclear. V shed 6 bases and J shed 4 bases, with 12 bases lying between them. The CDR3 is 14 amino acids. Germline V lookup: CDR1 LNHDA, CDR2 SQIVND (reference sequence). The CDR3 sequence is CASSREADNEKLFF. The CDR3 bases are TGTGCCAGTAGCCGAGAGGCCGATAATGAAAAACTGTTTTTT.

This clone was recorded only once. The chain employs TRBV28 and TRBJ2-7, with unresolved D. The CDR3 runs to 15 residues. Germline V gene data show CDR1 as MDHEN and CDR2 as SYDVKM. Trimming removed 5 bases from V and 1 base from J, with 15 bases in between. This CDR3 is CASSPHRTASYEQYF. CDR3 nucleotide sequence: TGTGCCAGCAGTCCCCACCGCACAGCATCCTACGAGCAGTACTTC.

The DNA of the CDR3 is TGTGCCAGCAGCTTAATCCCGACAGGGCTTGAGGCAGATACGCAGTATTTT. Protein product: CASSLIPTGLEADTQYF. The chain employs TRBV11-2 and TRBJ2-3, with 7 bases identical to TRBD1. CDR1 and CDR2 (germline): SGHAT, FQNNGV. V gave up 2 bases and J gave up 4 bases; unmatched junction bases: 12. The CDR3 covers 17 residues.

This clone was detected only once. The chain combines TRBV7-8 with TRBJ2-1, with 8 bases lining up with TRBD2. Germline V lookup: CDR1 SGHVS, CDR2 FQNEAQ. CDR3 size: 16 residues. With V trimmed by 0 bases and J by 7 bases, 8 bases remained unmatched. The CDR3 loop reads CASSLASSPSGNEQFF. In nucleotides, the CDR3 is TGTGCCAGCAGCTTAGCTAGCAGCCCTAGCGGGAATGAGCAGTTCTTC.

V and J are TRBV10-3 and TRBJ1-2; tentative D call: TRBD1 (6 bases). Trimming cost V 4 bases and J 4 bases, with 13 bases left between them. The CDR3 covers 14 residues. Germline-derived CDR1 and CDR2 are ENHRY and SYGVKD. CDR3: CAISAGEEGYGYTF. The CDR3 DNA reads TGTGCCATCAGTGCAGGGGAAGAAGGCTATGGCTACACCTTC.

The V gene is TRBV7-2, the J gene TRBJ1-5, with D tentatively TRBD1 (6 bases). CDR1 is SGHTA, CDR2 FQGNSA, per germline. The CDR3 spans 16 residues. The germline V and J ends were trimmed by 1 base and 6 bases, with 16 bases remaining between them. The CDR3 coding sequence is TGTGCCAGCAGCTTAGTGGACAGCTCATTTCTTCAGCCCCAGCATTTT. Protein product: CASSLVDSSFLQPQHF.

V is TRBV6-5 and J is TRBJ2-7; 10 bases line up with TRBD1. Trimming removed 2 bases from V and 7 bases from J; junction bases left unmatched: 2. The CDR3 spans 13 residues. Germline CDR1 MNHEY, CDR2 SVGAGI. CDR3 sequence reads: CASSYVGQGEQYF. The CDR3, as DNA: TGTGCCAGCAGTTACGTGGGACAGGGGGAGCAGTACTTC.

The chain links TRBV18 to TRBJ1-1; D is undetermined. Trimming stripped 0 bases from V and 2 bases from J, with 13 bases between. Germline V gene data show CDR1 as KGHSH and CDR2 as LQKENI. The length of the CDR3 is 16 residues. CDR3 sequence: CASSPPLQRANTEAFF. The CDR3 coding sequence is TGTGCCAGCTCACCACCGCTTCAGAGGGCTAACACTGAAGCTTTCTTT.

The chain couples TRBV5-1 to TRBJ1-4; D is uncertain. V lost 4 bases and J 6 bases, leaving 10 bases between the germline ends. The CDR3 sequence is 13 residues long. Germline lookup yields CDR1 SGHRS and CDR2 YFSETQ. For the CDR3, the DNA is TGCGCCAGCAGCCCAGGAAACCATGAAAAACTGTTTTTT. Its protein is CASSPGNHEKLFF.

The chain has TRBV30 and TRBJ2-7, with 7 bases matching TRBD1. V was pared by 2 bases and J by 2 bases, with 9 bases of the junction left unmatched. The CDR3 extends over 15 amino acids. Germline V lookup: CDR1 GTSNPN, CDR2 SVGIG (reference sequence). The CDR3 region is CAWSYPDRIPYEQYF. CDR3 bases: TGTGCCTGGAGTTACCCGGACAGGATACCCTACGAGCAGTACTTC.

The V call is TRBV28, the J call TRBJ2-3, with D possibly matching TRBD2 (7 bases). Trimming pared 6 bases from V and 6 bases from J, leaving 13 bases between. The germline V gene encodes CDR1 MDHEN and CDR2 SYDVKM. The CDR3 spans 13 residues. The CDR3 here is CASRGGGTDTQYF. DNA for the CDR3: TGTGCCAGCAGGGGAGGGGGAACGGATACGCAGTATTTT.

This rearrangement joins TRBV4-3 to TRBJ2-2; unclear D gene. The CDR3 is 13 residues long. CDR1 is LGHNA and CDR2 is YSLEER in the germline V gene. V lost 1 base, J lost 7 bases, and 7 bases lay in between. CDR3 in DNA: TGCGCCAGCAGCCAAGTTTTCGGCGGGGAGCTGTTTTTT. Its protein is CASSQVFGGELFF.

This chain uses TRBV7-2 with TRBJ2-7; TRBD2 matches at 7 bases. The CDR3 is made up of 15 amino acids. From germline, CDR1 is SGHTA and CDR2 FQGNSA. V lost 4 bases and J lost 4; bases outside the gene matches: 10. As DNA, the CDR3 is TGTGCCAGCAGCTCTGTCGGGGCGGGAGAGTACGAGCAGTACTTC. As protein: CASSSVGAGEYEQYF.

The chain employs TRBV4-2 and TRBJ2-2, with TRBD2 identical over 13 bases. CDR1 is LGHNA and CDR2 is YNFKEQ in the germline V gene. This CDR3 is built from 18 residues. Germline trimming cut 1 base from V and 6 bases from J; bases unmatched to any gene: 8. CDR3 in DNA: TGTGCCAGCAGCCAAGGGACTAGCGGGAGACCTAGGGCCGGGGAGCTGTTTTTT. It translates to CASSQGTSGRPRAGELFF.

In its sample, this clone was seen a few times. CDR3 loop: CASRGGTEAFF. The CDR3 bases are TGTGCCAGCCGGGGGGGCACTGAAGCTTTCTTT. The genes are TRBV2 and TRBJ1-1; tentatively, D is TRBD1 (5 bases). Between the trimmed V and J ends, which lost 8 bases and 4 bases, there was a span of 8 bases. The CDR3 totals 11 residues. CDR1 SNHLY and CDR2 FYNNEI come from the germline V gene.